This T cell receptor beta chain was identified during a study of CD8 T cells in Susac syndrome. The sequenced target, TCR beta, came from blood CD8+ and CD4+ T cells. Each multiple sclerosis control was a treatment-naive patient with relapsing-remitting disease that was either stable or active. TEMRA cells were enriched by FACS, and CD4+ and CD8+ T cells were negatively isolated. This clonotype was picked up one time. Random hexamers were used to reverse transcribe an amount of roughly 0.5 to 1 ug RNA. Coverage of TCR beta CDR3 amplification by immunoSEQ multiplex PCR extended to 54 Vbeta and 13 Jbeta. TCRdb fed the immunoSEQ multiplex PCR reads into MiXCR, producing one record per CDR3 protein. The table lists 200,000 to 250,000 distinct CDR3 sequences, 93% of them singletons. The sequenced material came from CD4+ T cells from PBMCs. The clonotype comes from a human donor with multiple sclerosis.

The CDR3 DNA reads as TGTGCCAGCAGTGCCGGGTTAGCGGGAGGCGGGGAGACCCAGTACTTC. Translation: CASSAGLAGGGETQYF. The chain employs TRBV2 and TRBJ2-5; 10 bases match TRBD2. V was clipped by 4 bases and J by 5 bases; unmatched bases: 10. CDR1 SNHLY and CDR2 FYNNEI come from the germline V gene. CDR3 length: 16 amino acids.